This T cell receptor beta chain was observed in a study of T cells in Graves' hyperthyroidism and ophthalmopathy. TCR beta CDR3 regions were amplified from RNA. With the HTBI primer set, the TCR CDR3 went through a first round of RT-PCR. TCRdb independently ran MiXCR on the multiplex PCR reads; one entry per CDR3 protein. The table shows around 580,000 distinct CDR3 sequences, with about half occurring only once. Germline CDR1 KGHDR, CDR2 SFDVKD. V was trimmed by 9 bases and J by 1 base, leaving 12 bases between them. The CDR3 totals 14 residues. J is TRBJ2-1 and V is TRBV24-1; D ambiguous. This receptor was taken from a young woman with Graves' hyperthyroidism. The sequencing sample was made of peripheral blood or thyroid tissue (not recorded which). CDR3 amino acids: CATAGAPSYNEQFF. CDR3 nucleotides: TGTGCCACCGCCGGTGCCCCTTCCTACAATGAGCAGTTCTTC.